The rows below give T cell receptor beta chains drawn from one sample of a study of cytomegalovirus exposure and HLA in healthy donors. Libraries were prepared by immunoSEQ multiplex PCR; TCRdb keeps only in-frame clonotypes and omits some of them. The sample includes about 140,000 clones, around four fifths of them seen just once. The sequencing sample was made of PBMCs. The receptors shown here come from a woman in her forties in good health and CMV-seronegative. Both conserved end residues are trimmed from each CDR3. Part of the rows lack a size; the others show once, few, many or a class for expanded clones.

>TRBJ1-6|-|TRBV2
ASRTEYNSPLH
>TRBJ2-5|-|TRBV28
ASSLEGWETQY
>TRBJ1-1|-|TRBV10-3
AIREGAGKNTEAF
>TRBJ1-1|-|TRBV5-6
ASSREMVNTEAF
>TRBJ1-5|few|TRBV18
ASSPRGWEGNQPQH
>TRBJ1-1|few|TRBV7-9
ASSWLGTDTEAF
>TRBJ2-6|-|TRBV16
ASSQSGTGFSGANVLT
>TRBJ1-4|-|TRBV6-6
ASSYAGGVANEKLF
>TRBJ2-7|-|TRBV5-4
ASSTMRTSGGYEQY
>TRBJ1-1|once|TRBV11-2
ASSSGTVWNTEAF
>TRBJ1-2|few|TRBV6-1
ASRLGGGVSGYT
>TRBJ2-7|few|TRBV6-6
ASAAGAYEQY
>TRBJ1-2|-|TRBV5-1
ASRTRGQTNYGYT
>TRBJ1-3|-|TRBV20-1
SSTYRDIIY
>TRBJ1-1|-|TRBV29-1
SVAQGIATEAF
>TRBJ2-2|-|TRBV4-3
ASSHRQGSNTGELF
>TRBJ2-1|-|TRBV7-9
ASSLLAGGDNEQF
>TRBJ1-6|-|TRBV6-5
ASSYTTGEDSPLH
>TRBJ1-6|few|TRBV6-1
ASRARDSLNSPLH
>TRBJ1-1|once|TRBV5-4
ASSLDWTGLSTEAF
>TRBJ2-3|-|TRBV2
ASRRTGFPTDTQY
>TRBJ2-5|-|TRBV4-2
ASSQDWRTSGGLEKTQY
>TRBJ1-5|-|TRBV5-1
ASSLTGGSQPQH
>TRBJ2-6|few|TRBV6-1
ASSEDRVLSGANVLT
>TRBJ1-1|-|TRBV5-8
ASSLGQGSNTEAF
>TRBJ1-2|-|TRBV10-3
ATRAAQGNGYT
>TRBJ2-5|-|TRBV6-1
ASSAGTARYETQY
>TRBJ1-4|-|TRBV25-1
ASSGDRGLWEKLF
>TRBJ1-3|-|TRBV12-5
ASFATSGNTIY
>TRBJ2-7|-|TRBV5-1
ASSLGSVYEQY
>TRBJ2-4|-|TRBV28
ASSNRQRGSQY
>TRBJ2-5|few|TRBV4-2
ASSQDLPGGLETQY
>TRBJ1-2|once|TRBV5-1
ASSLMRQGSYGYT